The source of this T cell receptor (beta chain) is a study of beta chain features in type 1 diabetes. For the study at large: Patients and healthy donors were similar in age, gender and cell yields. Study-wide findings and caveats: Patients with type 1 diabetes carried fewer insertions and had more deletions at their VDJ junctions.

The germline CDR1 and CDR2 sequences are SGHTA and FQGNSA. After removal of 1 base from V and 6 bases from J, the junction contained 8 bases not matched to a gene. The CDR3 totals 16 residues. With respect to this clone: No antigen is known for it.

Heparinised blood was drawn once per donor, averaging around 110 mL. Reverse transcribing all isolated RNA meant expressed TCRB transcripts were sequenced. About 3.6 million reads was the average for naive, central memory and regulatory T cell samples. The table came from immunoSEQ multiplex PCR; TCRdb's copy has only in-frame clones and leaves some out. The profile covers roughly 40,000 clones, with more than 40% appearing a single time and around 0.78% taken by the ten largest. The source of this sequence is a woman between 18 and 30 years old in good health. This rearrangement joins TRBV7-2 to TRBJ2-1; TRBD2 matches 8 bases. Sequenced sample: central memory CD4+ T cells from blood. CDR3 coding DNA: TGTGCCAGCAGCTTAGAAGGGACTAGAGCGGGCAATGAGCAGTTCTTC. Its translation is CASSLEGTRAGNEQFF.